This T cell receptor (beta chain) stems from a study of cytotoxic CD8 clonotypes in ibrutinib-treated CLL. Overall study: Of a cohort that held some 10 relapsed/refractory and around 15 treatment-naive patients, roughly 18 were IGHV unmutated. Whole-study findings and limits: Clonality was higher at ibrutinib response and returned toward baseline at progression. The study found baseline clonality above age-matched healthy donors, tracking circulating CD8+ T-cell counts. Clonotypes that were public were uncommon, and they contracted or stayed stable on treatment.

Generated by immunoSEQ multiplex PCR, the TCRdb table keeps only in-frame clones and is missing some. Of approximately 100,000 clones in the sample, 55% to 75% were seen once. With respect to this clone: Its cognate antigen is unknown.

V lost 5 bases, J lost 7 bases, and 11 bases stayed unmatched. This CDR3 comprises 15 residues. The germline gives CDR1 SGHRS, CDR2 YFSETQ. The gene calls are TRBV5-1 and TRBJ2-2; 7 nucleotides align to TRBD1. This receptor was obtained from a human donor with chronic lymphocytic leukemia. The material was PBMCs, obtained after 24 months of ibrutinib treatment. This CDR3 reads CASRETPTGLGELFF. The CDR3 DNA reads TGCGCCAGCAGAGAGACCCCGACAGGGCTCGGGGAGCTGTTTTTT.